Below are 18 T cell receptor beta chains sequenced from a single sample in a study of cytomegalovirus exposure and HLA in healthy donors. 13 Jbeta primers and 60 Vbeta primers were used for the PCR. Sequenced by immunoSEQ multiplex PCR; TCRdb stores in-frame clones only, minus some. This table holds about 160,000 clones, 70% to 80% found once. The sequenced sample was PBMCs. These receptor sequences come from a man aged 40-49 years in good health and CMV-seropositive.

This clone was seen a few times. The chain is built from TRBV5-4 and TRBJ2-1, with D tentatively TRBD2 (5 bases). Looked up from germline, CDR1 is SGHNT and CDR2 is YYREEE (reference sequence). Trimming stripped 2 bases from V and 1 base from J, with 13 bases between. The CDR3 extends over 16 amino acids. The DNA of the CDR3 is TGTGCCAGCAGCTTTCGGACTTTCCAATCCTACAATGAGCAGTTCTTC. Translation gives CASSFRTFQSYNEQFF.

The gene calls are TRBV7-8 and TRBJ1-2, with a weak D call TRBD1 (5 bases). The CDR3 has 16 residues. Trimming cost V 0 bases and J 4 bases, with 15 bases left between them. Germline V gene data show CDR1 as SGHVS and CDR2 as FQNEAQ. CDR3 sequence reads: CASSLAGRDRRYGYTF. The CDR3 nucleotides are TGTGCCAGCAGCTTAGCTGGAAGAGACAGACGCTATGGCTACACCTTC.

The rearrangement uses TRBV28 and TRBJ2-7; perhaps TRBD2 as D (5 bases). Germline V gene lookup returns CDR1 MDHEN and CDR2 SYDVKM. Trimming removed 2 bases from V and 1 base from J, with 15 bases in between. There are 16 residues in the CDR3. In nucleotides, the CDR3 is TGTGCCAGCAGTTTACCCGAGGACTCCGCGTCCTACGAGCAGTACTTC. It translates to CASSLPEDSASYEQYF.

The chain carries TRBV6-5 and TRBJ1-1, with 9 bases identical to TRBD1. V lost 5 bases and J lost 6; bases outside the gene matches: 4. The CDR3 consists of 13 residues. Germline V CDR1 and CDR2: MNHEY, SVGAGI. The DNA for the CDR3 is TGTGCCAGCAGTCGGGACAGGGTCGCTGAAGCTTTCTTT. This codes for CASSRDRVAEAFF.

This chain uses TRBV9 with TRBJ2-1, with 9 bases lining up with TRBD1. Germline V CDR1 and CDR2: SGDLS, YYNGEE. The CDR3 is 13 residues long. V was pared by 6 bases and J by 9 bases, with 7 bases of the junction left unmatched. The CDR3 DNA sequence: TGTGCCAGCACCGGGACAGGGTTTGGTGAGCAGTTCTTC. Protein sequence: CASTGTGFGEQFF. Complete variable domain (other parts from reference TRBV9 and TRBJ2-1): DSGVTQTPKHLITATGQRVTLRCSPRSGDLSVYWYQQSLDQGLQFLIQYYNGEERAKGNILERFSAQQFPDLHSELNLSSLELGDSALYFCASTGTGFGEQFFGPGTRLTVL.

Worth noting for this clone: Sequence at one end of the junction differs from germline and may be a read error. V is TRBV7-9 and J is TRBJ1-5; TRBD1 matches 7 bases. The germline V gene encodes CDR1 SEHNR and CDR2 FQNEAQ (reference sequence). The CDR3 is made up of 15 amino acids. The CDR3: CVSSPTGDRNQPQHF. For the CDR3, the DNA is TGTGTCAGCAGCCCAACAGGGGATCGGAATCAGCCCCAGCATTTT.

The genes are TRBV5-6 and TRBJ2-7; D is possibly TRBD1 (6 bases). Trimming took off 4 bases at V and 0 bases at J, with 17 bases between the two ends. The CDR3 has 16 residues. Germline V gene lookup returns CDR1 SGHDT and CDR2 YYEEEE. The CDR3 DNA reads as TGTGCCAGCAGCCACCGTGACAGGCTCAGCTCCTACGAGCAGTACTTC. Its translation: CASSHRDRLSSYEQYF.

V is TRBV10-3 and J is TRBJ2-6, with TRBD1 identical over 8 bases. The CDR3 extends over 17 amino acids. J lost 3 bases, V lost 6 bases, and 10 bases had no gene match. Germline V CDR1 and CDR2: ENHRY, SYGVKD. The CDR3 DNA sequence: TGTGCCATCAGCACGACAGGGGCCTTCGGTGGGGCCAACGTCCTGACTTTC. Translating gives CAISTTGAFGGANVLTF.

The J gene is TRBJ2-5, the V gene TRBV19; 7 bases fit TRBD2. There are 15 residues in the CDR3. Germline lookup yields CDR1 LNHDA and CDR2 SQIVND (reference sequence). The V gene end was trimmed by 5 bases and the J gene end by 5 bases; junction bases not matched to a gene: 11. CDR3 residues: CASSLAVRGRETQYF. The CDR3 nucleotides read TGTGCCAGTAGTCTAGCGGTTCGCGGAAGGGAGACCCAGTACTTC.

This clone has a handful of counts. The rearrangement uses TRBV28 and TRBJ2-7; D may be TRBD1 (5 bases). With 6 bases removed from V and 2 bases from J, the gap between germline ends came to 17 bases. Germline V gene sequence: CDR1 MDHEN, CDR2 SYDVKM. The CDR3 totals 15 residues. The CDR3 protein is CASSPGLLITYEQYF. CDR3 sequence (DNA): TGTGCCAGCAGCCCAGGGCTCCTAATCACCTACGAGCAGTACTTC.

This sequence joins TRBV5-1 and TRBJ2-7; the D gene is possibly TRBD1 (6 bases). The CDR3 sequence is 14 residues long. Germline loops: CDR1 SGHRS, CDR2 YFSETQ. The V and J ends lost 4 bases and 4 bases respectively, with 15 bases between them. CDR3 in amino acids: CASSPQGSGYEQYF. The CDR3, as DNA: TGCGCCAGCAGCCCACAGGGCAGTGGATACGAGCAGTACTTC.

The chain couples TRBV6-5 to TRBJ2-2; D gene unclear. Germline lookup yields CDR1 MNHEY and CDR2 SVGAGI. Trimming pared 5 bases from V and 6 bases from J, leaving 10 bases between. The CDR3 sequence is 13 residues long. The CDR3 bases are TGTGCCAGCAGTCCTACCGGGTCCGGGGAGCTGTTTTTT. Amino acid sequence: CASSPTGSGELFF.

The chain carries TRBV2 and TRBJ2-1, with D possibly matching TRBD2 (6 bases). Germline lookup yields CDR1 SNHLY and CDR2 FYNNEI. CDR3 length: 12 residues. The V end was cut by 6 bases, the J end by 8 bases, with 11 bases between. CDR3 protein: CASRREADEQFF. The DNA for the CDR3 is TGTGCCAGCAGGAGGGAGGCTGATGAGCAGTTCTTC.

The chain joins TRBV5-1 to TRBJ2-1; 7 bases match TRBD1. From germline, CDR1 is SGHRS and CDR2 YFSETQ. This CDR3 has 14 amino acids. Germline trimming cut 2 bases from V and 3 bases from J; bases unmatched to any gene: 2. Here the CDR3 DNA reads TGCGCCAGCAGCTTAACAGGGGACTACAATGAGCAGTTCTTC. It codes for CASSLTGDYNEQFF. The complete variable domain, with remaining parts taken from reference TRBV5-1 and TRBJ2-1, reads KAGVTQTPRYLIKTRGQQVTLSCSPISGHRSVSWYQQTPGQGLQFLFEYFSETQRNKGNFPGRFSGRQFSNSRSEMNVSTLELGDSALYLCASSLTGDYNEQFFGPGTRLTVL.

The chain joins TRBV2 to TRBJ2-1; D unclear. The CDR3 covers 15 residues. Germline CDR1 is SNHLY and CDR2 is FYNNEI. The V and J ends lost 4 bases and 1 base respectively, with 11 bases between them. CDR3 loop: CASSAAVMSYNEQFF. CDR3 in DNA: TGTGCCAGCAGTGCGGCGGTTATGTCCTACAATGAGCAGTTCTTC.

This chain links TRBV7-2 with TRBJ2-7; the match to TRBD2 covers 9 bases. Germline loops: CDR1 SGHTA, CDR2 FQGNSA. This CDR3 has 16 residues. Germline trimming cut 5 bases from V and 2 bases from J; bases unmatched to any gene: 10. The chain's CDR3 is CASSRGTSGLTYEQYF. In nucleotides, the CDR3 is TGTGCCAGCAGCCGGGGCACTAGCGGGCTTACCTACGAGCAGTACTTC.

The V and J genes are TRBV30 and TRBJ2-5; TRBD2 is a possible D gene (5 bases). Trimming removed 5 bases from V and 5 bases from J, with 9 bases in between. There are 11 residues in the CDR3. Germline V lookup: CDR1 GTSNPN, CDR2 SVGIG (reference sequence). The CDR3 DNA sequence: TGTGCCTGGGGTCCGGGGGAGACCCAGTACTTC. Protein sequence: CAWGPGETQYF.

As to this clone: The junction shows a germline mismatch at one end, possibly a read error. The chain combines TRBV7-2 with TRBJ2-7; 7 nucleotides match TRBD2. The germline V gene has CDR1 SGHTA and CDR2 FQGNSA. The CDR3 spans 12 residues. CDR3 in DNA: TGTGCCAGCAGCTTAGCGGGGAGGGCCCCTGTCTTC. This sequence encodes CASSLAGRAPVF.